This T cell receptor beta chain stems from a study of T cells in Graves' hyperthyroidism and ophthalmopathy. Study findings and constraints: Blood held most thyroid clonotypes expanded above 0.001 frequency. Model output signaled ophthalmopathy a median 6.5 months ahead of onset.

This clonotype was seen many times. Its antigen is still unknown. Researchers took RNA transcripts and amplified the TCR beta CDR3 regions from them. HTBI primers were employed in a first-round RT-PCR of the TCR CDR3. TCRdb reanalysed the multiplex PCR reads using MiXCR and keeps one entry per CDR3 protein. This sample carries about 500,000 distinct CDR3 sequences, about 16% of them seen once, and the ten largest clones take around 32%. V was clipped by 4 bases and J by 0 bases, with 13 bases between them. The length of the CDR3 is 15 residues. The germline CDR1 and CDR2 sequences are MNHEY and SVGEGT. Fresh peripheral blood, under 13 ml, yielded the PBMCs.

The TCR originated in a woman aged 25-40 years with Graves' ophthalmopathy. The chain has TRBV6-2 or TRBV6-3 and TRBJ2-7; a possible D gene is TRBD2 (5 bases). Sequenced: blood. The CDR3 protein is CASSSSGISSYEQYF. In DNA, the CDR3 is TGTGCCAGCAGTTCGTCCGGGATTAGCTCCTACGAGCAGTACTTC.